Presented here are 16 T cell receptor beta chains from one specimen sequenced in a study of T cell changes during pregnancy in multiple sclerosis. Libraries were prepared by immunoSEQ multiplex PCR; TCRdb keeps only in-frame clonotypes and omits some of them. The sample has about 76,000 clones, 93% seen once. The sequenced sample was peripheral blood, obtained in the second trimester of pregnancy. Receptor source: a female donor with multiple sclerosis, enrolled in a pregnancy study.

The J gene is TRBJ1-1, the V gene TRBV10-3; 8 bases map to TRBD1. The CDR3 is 13 amino acids. The V gene end was trimmed by 7 bases and the J gene end by 2 bases; junction bases not matched to a gene: 3. CDR1 and CDR2 from the germline V gene are ENHRY and SYGVKD. The CDR3 loop is CAINRGSNTEAFF. The CDR3 DNA follows: TGTGCCATCAACAGGGGGAGTAACACTGAAGCTTTCTTT.

Only a few counts were recorded for this clone. CDR3 bases: TGTGCCAGCACAAGACAGGAAGGAACTGAAGCTTTCTTT. Translation: CASTRQEGTEAFF. The rearrangement uses TRBV6-1 and TRBJ1-1; tentative D call: TRBD1 (6 bases). Trimming pared 7 bases from V and 5 bases from J, leaving 14 bases between. Germline assignment: CDR1 MNHNS and CDR2 SASEGT. The CDR3 has 13 residues.

This rearrangement joins TRBV19 to TRBJ1-3; D not resolved. The CDR3 has 13 residues. The V end was cut by 6 bases, the J end by 0 bases, with 6 bases between. Germline V gene lookup returns CDR1 LNHDA and CDR2 SQIVND (reference sequence). Written as DNA, the CDR3 is TGTGCCAGTAGGGTCAGCTCTGGAAACACCATATATTTT. It encodes CASRVSSGNTIYF.

The chain combines TRBV5-1 with TRBJ2-7, with D possibly matching TRBD2 (6 bases). Trimming pared 4 bases from V and 3 bases from J, leaving 14 bases between. Germline V gene sequence: CDR1 SGHRS, CDR2 YFSETQ. The CDR3 has 14 residues. CDR3 sequence: CASSRDWRDYEQYF. The CDR3 nucleotides read TGCGCCAGCAGCCGGGACTGGAGGGACTACGAGCAGTACTTC.

This chain connects TRBV27 to TRBJ2-7; D gene uncertain. CDR3 length equals 12 residues. Trimming cost V 6 bases and J 6 bases, with 12 bases left between them. Germline V gives CDR1 MNHEY, CDR2 SMNVEV (reference sequence). The CDR3 here is CASSSILPEQYF. CDR3 nucleotides: TGTGCCAGCAGCTCTATCCTGCCCGAGCAGTACTTC.

In DNA, the CDR3 is TGTGCCAGTAAACCGGGACACGGAGGAAAGCAAGAGACCCAGTACTTC. It specifies CASKPGHGGKQETQYF. The chain uses TRBV5-4 and TRBJ2-5; weak D call: TRBD1 (6 bases). CDR3 size: 16 residues. Between the trimmed V and J ends, which lost 8 bases and 2 bases, there was a span of 22 bases. The germline CDR1 and CDR2 sequences are SGHNT and YYREEE (reference sequence).

The CDR3 is CASSVAPTGGKGAGNTIYF. The CDR3 DNA follows: TGTGCCAGCAGCGTAGCACCTACAGGGGGAAAAGGTGCTGGAAACACCATATATTTT. The chain has TRBV9 and TRBJ1-3; TRBD1 matches at 8 bases. The ends lost 0 bases at V and 2 bases at J; junction bases unmatched: 13. The germline CDR1 and CDR2 sequences are SGDLS and YYNGEE. The CDR3 loop spans 19 amino acids.

CDR3 residues: CASSPGLAGDYTGELFF. Written as DNA, the CDR3 is TGTGCCAGCAGCCCCGGACTAGCGGGGGACTACACCGGGGAGCTGTTTTTT. The chain employs TRBV5-6 and TRBJ2-2, with 13 bases matching TRBD2. The CDR3 loop spans 17 amino acids. The J segment lost 3 bases and the V segment lost 4 bases, leaving 6 bases of the junction unmatched. The V gene's germline CDR1 is SGHDT and CDR2 YYEEEE. The full variable domain, completed using reference TRBV5-6 and TRBJ2-2, is DAGVTQSPTHLIKTRGQQVTLRCSPKSGHDTVSWYQQALGQGPQFIFQYYEEEERQRGNFPDRFSGHQFPNYSSELNVNALLLGDSALYLCASSPGLAGDYTGELFFGEGSRLTVL.

The table lists this clone with a count of one. J is TRBJ1-1 and V is TRBV5-4; D is ambiguous. Per germline, CDR1 SGHNT and CDR2 YYREEE (reference sequence). The CDR3 contains 14 residues. With 0 bases removed from V and 1 base from J, the gap between germline ends came to 7 bases. The CDR3 sequence: CASSLGGRNTEAFF. In nucleotides, the CDR3 is TGTGCCAGCAGCTTGGGTGGGAGGAACACTGAAGCTTTCTTT.

V usage is TRBV27 and J usage is TRBJ1-2; 9 positions agree with TRBD1. Unmatched junction bases numbered 6, after V lost 4 bases and J lost 3 bases. Germline CDR1 is MNHEY and CDR2 is SMNVEV (reference sequence). The CDR3 sequence is 15 residues long. The CDR3 nucleotides are TGTGCCAGCAGTTCCCCGGGACAGGGATACTATGGCTACACCTTC. It encodes CASSSPGQGYYGYTF.

V gene TRBV5-4 combines with J gene TRBJ1-2; TRBD1 matches 8 bases. Germline CDR1 is SGHNT and CDR2 is YYREEE (reference sequence). Trimming cost V 1 base and J 7 bases; bases outside gene matches: 6. This CDR3 region has 14 residues. The CDR3 sequence: CASSLTGGSLGYTF. As DNA, the CDR3 is TGTGCCAGCAGCTTGACAGGGGGAAGTCTTGGCTACACCTTC.

The chain is built from TRBV11-3 and TRBJ2-1; D ambiguous. The CDR3 totals 13 residues. V gave up 4 bases and J gave up 6 bases, with 10 bases separating them. Germline V gene data show CDR1 as SGHNT and CDR2 as YENEEA. CDR3 DNA: TGTGCCAGCAGCTCCACTACTTCCAATGAGCAGTTCTTC. Translating gives CASSSTTSNEQFF.

This chain connects TRBV5-4 to TRBJ2-2; no clear D gene. Germline V gene sequence: CDR1 SGHNT, CDR2 YYREEE (reference sequence). Trimming pared 3 bases from V and 6 bases from J, leaving 12 bases between. The CDR3 sequence is 14 residues long. The CDR3 spells CASSSPSGPGELFF. The CDR3 DNA reads as TGTGCCAGCAGCTCCCCGAGTGGGCCCGGGGAGCTGTTTTTT.

This clone is a singleton in its sample. The chain has TRBV7-8 and TRBJ1-6, with D perhaps matching TRBD1 (5 bases). V lost 5 bases to trimming and J lost 7 bases, with 9 bases between them. The CDR3 runs to 13 residues. The V gene's germline CDR1 is SGHVS and CDR2 FQNEAQ. The CDR3 region is CASSGAGNSPLHF. For the CDR3, the DNA is TGTGCCAGCAGCGGGGCAGGGAATTCACCCCTCCACTTT.

This chain joins TRBV9 and TRBJ1-2, with 9 bases aligning to TRBD1. The V segment lost 3 bases and the J segment 5 bases; nucleotides outside the gene matches: 11. The CDR3 extends over 16 amino acids. The germline CDR1 and CDR2 sequences are SGDLS and YYNGEE. The CDR3 region is CASSGSDAGTGYGYTF. CDR3 coding DNA: TGTGCCAGCAGCGGTAGCGACGCCGGGACAGGGTATGGCTACACCTTC. The entire variable domain, with the rest obtained from reference TRBV9 and TRBJ1-2, is as follows: DSGVTQTPKHLITATGQRVTLRCSPRSGDLSVYWYQQSLDQGLQFLIQYYNGEERAKGNILERFSAQQFPDLHSELNLSSLELGDSALYFCASSGSDAGTGYGYTFGSGTRLTVV.

The chain uses TRBV6-5 and TRBJ1-1, with a weak D call TRBD1 (6 bases). The CDR3 consists of 15 residues. Trimming shortened V by 4 bases and J by 1 base, and 13 bases separated the two germline ends. Germline V gene sequence: CDR1 MNHEY, CDR2 SVGAGI. The CDR3 DNA is TGTGCCAGCAGTTGGGTAGGGGGGGGGAACACTGAAGCTTTCTTT. Translated: CASSWVGGGNTEAFF.